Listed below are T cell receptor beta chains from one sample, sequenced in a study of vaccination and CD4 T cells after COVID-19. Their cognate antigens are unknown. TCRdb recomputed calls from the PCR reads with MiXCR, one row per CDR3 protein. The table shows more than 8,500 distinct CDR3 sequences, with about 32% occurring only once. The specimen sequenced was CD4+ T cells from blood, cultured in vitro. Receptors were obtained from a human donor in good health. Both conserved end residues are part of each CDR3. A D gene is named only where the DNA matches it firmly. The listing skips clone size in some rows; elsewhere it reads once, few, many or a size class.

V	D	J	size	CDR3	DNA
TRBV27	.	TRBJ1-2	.	CASKAGRSNGYTF	TGTGCCAGCAAGGCAGGGCGGAGTAATGGCTACACCTTC
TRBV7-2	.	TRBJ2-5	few	CASSYQQGREETQYF	TGTGCCAGCAGCTATCAACAGGGCCGTGAGGAGACCCAGTACTTC
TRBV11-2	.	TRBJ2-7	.	CASSSLVAEQYF	TGTGCCAGCAGCTCCCTAGTAGCCGAGCAGTACTTC
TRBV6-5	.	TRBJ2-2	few	CASSYSALNTGELFF	TGTGCCAGCAGTTACTCAGCTTTGAACACCGGGGAGCTGTTTTTT
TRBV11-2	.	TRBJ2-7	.	CASSPPPRGRSSYEQYF	TGTGCCAGCAGCCCCCCCCCCCGGGGGCGGAGCTCCTACGAGCAGTACTTC
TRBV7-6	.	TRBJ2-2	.	CASSLLAGTSTGELFF	TGTGCCAGCAGCTTATTAGCCGGGACTTCCACCGGGGAGCTGTTTTTT
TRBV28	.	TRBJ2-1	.	CASDVAVKGEQFF	TGTGCCAGCGATGTAGCGGTTAAAGGTGAGCAGTTCTTC
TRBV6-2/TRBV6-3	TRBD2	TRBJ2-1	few	CASSYRAGGPHNEQFF	TGTGCCAGCAGTTACAGGGCGGGAGGCCCCCACAATGAGCAGTTCTTC
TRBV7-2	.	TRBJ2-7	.	CASSLGGTPLPVEQYF	TGTGCCAGCAGCTTAGGGGGCACTCCGCTACCAGTCGAGCAGTACTTC
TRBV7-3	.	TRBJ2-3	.	CASSLDSSGTTQYF	TGTGCCAGCAGCTTAGACAGCTCCGGGACAACGCAGTATTTT